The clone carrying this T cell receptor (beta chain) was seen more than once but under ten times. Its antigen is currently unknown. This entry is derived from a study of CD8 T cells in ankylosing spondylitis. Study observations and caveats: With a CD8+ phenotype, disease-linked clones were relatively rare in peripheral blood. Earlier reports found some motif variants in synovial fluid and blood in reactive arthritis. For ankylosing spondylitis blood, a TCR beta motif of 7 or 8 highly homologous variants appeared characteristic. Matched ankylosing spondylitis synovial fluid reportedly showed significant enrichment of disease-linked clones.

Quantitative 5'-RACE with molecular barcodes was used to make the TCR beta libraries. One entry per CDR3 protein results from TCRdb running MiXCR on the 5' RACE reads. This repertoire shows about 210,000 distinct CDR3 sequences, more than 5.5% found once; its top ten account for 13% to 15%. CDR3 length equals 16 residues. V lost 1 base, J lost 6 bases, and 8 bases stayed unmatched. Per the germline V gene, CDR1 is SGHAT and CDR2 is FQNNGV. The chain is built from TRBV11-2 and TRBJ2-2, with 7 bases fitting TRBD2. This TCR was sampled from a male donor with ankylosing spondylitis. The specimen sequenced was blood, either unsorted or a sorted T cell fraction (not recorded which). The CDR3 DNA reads TGTGCCAGCAGCTTAGGACAGCGTGGGAGGGCCGGGGAGCTGTTTTTT. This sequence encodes CASSLGQRGRAGELFF.